The present entry profiles one TCR beta chain with its context. The data were obtained in a study of cytotoxic CD8 clonotypes in ibrutinib-treated CLL. TCRdb's table, derived via immunoSEQ multiplex PCR, lists solely in-frame clones and lacks some. Among some 43,000 clones listed, under 75% were seen once. The germline gives CDR1 SQVTM, CDR2 ANQGSEA. The J segment lost 2 bases and the V segment lost 4 bases, leaving 10 bases of the junction unmatched. There are 15 residues in the CDR3. This TCR came from a human donor with chronic lymphocytic leukemia. The V gene is TRBV29-1, the J gene TRBJ2-7; 8 positions match TRBD1. The sample was PBMCs, taken after 12 months of ibrutinib treatment. This CDR3 reads CSVAGWDRLPYEQYF. DNA for the CDR3: TGCAGCGTTGCAGGTTGGGACAGGTTACCCTACGAGCAGTACTTC.